These 10 T cell receptor beta chains were sequenced from one sample in a study of regulatory T cells in long-lasting Graves disease. Arm-PCR of CDR3 regions and iRepertoire HTBI primers were used to build TCR beta libraries. One entry per CDR3 protein results from TCRdb running MiXCR on the multiplex PCR reads. In the table there are 650,000 to 700,000 distinct CDR3 sequences, 30% of which are singletons. The sample's time point: persistent/refractory GD, antithyroid drugs over 5 years with positive TRAb. The TCR library was made from RNA extracted from PBMCs. The sequenced sample was peripheral blood mononuclear cells (PBMCs), obtained when the disease was refractory, from a patient treated with antithyroid drugs. All receptors derive from a female donor with Graves disease.

This rearrangement joins TRBV19 to TRBJ1-6; D remains ambiguous. CDR3 length equals 13 residues. Germline V lookup: CDR1 LNHDA, CDR2 SQIVND (reference sequence). V lost 5 bases, J lost 10 bases, and 12 bases lay in between. In DNA, the CDR3 is TGTGCCAGTAGTGCGACATCAAACTCACCCCTCCACTTT. Translation: CASSATSNSPLHF.

The rearrangement joins TRBV20-1 to TRBJ1-1; perhaps TRBD1 as D (5 bases). Germline V lookup: CDR1 DFQATT, CDR2 SNEGSKA (reference sequence). V gave up 5 bases and J gave up 10 bases, with 14 bases separating them. This CDR3 region has 11 residues. The CDR3 reads CSASPGPGAFF. The CDR3 nucleotides read TGCAGTGCTTCTCCGGGACCTGGAGCTTTCTTT.

This clonotype showed up just a few times. The chain joins TRBV7-2 to TRBJ1-5; D not resolved. From germline, CDR1 is SGHTA and CDR2 FQGNSA. CDR3 length equals 14 residues. V shed 2 bases and J shed 0 bases, with 5 bases lying between them. The CDR3 protein is CASSLLLSNQPQHF. The CDR3 region has the DNA TGTGCCAGCAGCTTACTTCTTAGCAATCAGCCCCAGCATTTT. The entire variable domain, with the rest obtained from reference TRBV7-2 and TRBJ1-5, is as follows: GAGVSQSPSNKVTEKGKDVELRCDPISGHTALYWYRQSLGQGLEFLIYFQGNSAPDKSGLPSDRFSAERTGGSVSTLTIQRTQQEDSAVYLCASSLLLSNQPQHFGDGTRLSIL.

The CDR3 DNA reads TGTGCCAGCAGCCCGCCCATCCTTCGTGTCGGGAGGGGCTACGAGCAGTACTTC. Protein sequence: CASSPPILRVGRGYEQYF. The gene calls are TRBV7-9 and TRBJ2-7, with 8 bases aligning to TRBD2. CDR3 length: 18 amino acids. The V gene's germline CDR1 is SEHNR and CDR2 FQNEAQ (reference sequence). V trimming: 5 bases; J trimming: 3 bases; junction bases outside the gene matches: 18.

The chain links TRBV5-6 to TRBJ1-4; D might be TRBD1 (6 bases). The germline V gene has CDR1 SGHDT and CDR2 YYEEEE. This CDR3 region has 13 residues. The V end lost 0 bases, the J end lost 8 bases, and 8 bases lay between the germline ends. The CDR3 region has the DNA TGTGCCAGCAGCTTGGACAGGGAGGAAAAACTGTTTTTT. Translated, it gives CASSLDREEKLFF.

This clonotype was observed a few times. The rearrangement links TRBV19 to TRBJ1-1; D remains ambiguous. This CDR3 has 13 amino acids. V dropped 5 bases and J dropped 1 base, with 8 bases sitting between them. Looked up from germline, CDR1 is LNHDA and CDR2 is SQIVND (reference sequence). The DNA of the CDR3 is TGTGCCAGTAGTCGGGTGACGAACACTGAAGCTTTCTTT. Amino acid sequence: CASSRVTNTEAFF. Full variable domain (missing parts from reference TRBV19 and TRBJ1-1): DGGITQSPKYLFRKEGQNVTLSCEQNLNHDAMYWYRQDPGQGLRLIYYSQIVNDFQKGDIAEGYSVSREKKESFPLTVTSAQKNPTAFYLCASSRVTNTEAFFGQGTRLTVV.

This chain joins TRBV12-3 or TRBV12-4 and TRBJ1-1, with 7 bases that match TRBD1. The junction had 11 bases not matched to a gene; V was cut back by 5 bases and J by 2 bases. The CDR3 extends over 16 amino acids. The CDR3 DNA follows: TGTGCCAGCAGTCCCCAGGGGGGGGGTAGCAACACTGAAGCTTTCTTT. This translates into CASSPQGGGSNTEAFF.

The sample holds a few counts of this clonotype. The V call is TRBV15, the J call TRBJ1-5; D not resolved. V shed 2 bases and J shed 0 bases, with 14 bases lying between them. CDR3 length: 17 amino acids. Germline V gene sequence: CDR1 LNHNV, CDR2 YYDKDF (reference sequence). CDR3 DNA sequence: TGTGCCACCAGCAGACCTGTTTTACAGATTAGCAATCAGCCCCAGCATTTT. Its protein product is CATSRPVLQISNQPQHF. The full variable domain, in which reference TRBV15 and TRBJ1-5 provide the parts outside the CDR3, is DAMVIQNPRYQVTQFGKPVTLSCSQTLNHNVMYWYQQKSSQAPKLLFHYYDKDFNNEADTPDNFQSRRPNTSFCFLDIRSPGLGDTAMYLCATSRPVLQISNQPQHFGDGTRLSIL.

V gene TRBV7-3 combines with J gene TRBJ2-1; possibly TRBD2 for D (5 bases). V was trimmed by 5 bases and J by 5 bases, leaving 10 bases between them. This CDR3 region has 13 residues. Germline V gives CDR1 SGHTA, CDR2 FQGTGA. CDR3 region: CASSLGSDNEQFF. The CDR3 DNA follows: TGTGCCAGCAGCCTCGGTAGCGACAATGAGCAGTTCTTC.

The chain recombines TRBV7-3 with TRBJ2-7, with D uncertain. The CDR3 is 12 residues long. Germline V gene sequence: CDR1 SGHTA, CDR2 FQGTGA. V shed 1 base and J shed 6 bases, with 7 bases lying between them. The CDR3 coding sequence is TGTGCCAGCAGCTTAAAACGGACCGAGCAGTACTTC. It specifies CASSLKRTEQYF.